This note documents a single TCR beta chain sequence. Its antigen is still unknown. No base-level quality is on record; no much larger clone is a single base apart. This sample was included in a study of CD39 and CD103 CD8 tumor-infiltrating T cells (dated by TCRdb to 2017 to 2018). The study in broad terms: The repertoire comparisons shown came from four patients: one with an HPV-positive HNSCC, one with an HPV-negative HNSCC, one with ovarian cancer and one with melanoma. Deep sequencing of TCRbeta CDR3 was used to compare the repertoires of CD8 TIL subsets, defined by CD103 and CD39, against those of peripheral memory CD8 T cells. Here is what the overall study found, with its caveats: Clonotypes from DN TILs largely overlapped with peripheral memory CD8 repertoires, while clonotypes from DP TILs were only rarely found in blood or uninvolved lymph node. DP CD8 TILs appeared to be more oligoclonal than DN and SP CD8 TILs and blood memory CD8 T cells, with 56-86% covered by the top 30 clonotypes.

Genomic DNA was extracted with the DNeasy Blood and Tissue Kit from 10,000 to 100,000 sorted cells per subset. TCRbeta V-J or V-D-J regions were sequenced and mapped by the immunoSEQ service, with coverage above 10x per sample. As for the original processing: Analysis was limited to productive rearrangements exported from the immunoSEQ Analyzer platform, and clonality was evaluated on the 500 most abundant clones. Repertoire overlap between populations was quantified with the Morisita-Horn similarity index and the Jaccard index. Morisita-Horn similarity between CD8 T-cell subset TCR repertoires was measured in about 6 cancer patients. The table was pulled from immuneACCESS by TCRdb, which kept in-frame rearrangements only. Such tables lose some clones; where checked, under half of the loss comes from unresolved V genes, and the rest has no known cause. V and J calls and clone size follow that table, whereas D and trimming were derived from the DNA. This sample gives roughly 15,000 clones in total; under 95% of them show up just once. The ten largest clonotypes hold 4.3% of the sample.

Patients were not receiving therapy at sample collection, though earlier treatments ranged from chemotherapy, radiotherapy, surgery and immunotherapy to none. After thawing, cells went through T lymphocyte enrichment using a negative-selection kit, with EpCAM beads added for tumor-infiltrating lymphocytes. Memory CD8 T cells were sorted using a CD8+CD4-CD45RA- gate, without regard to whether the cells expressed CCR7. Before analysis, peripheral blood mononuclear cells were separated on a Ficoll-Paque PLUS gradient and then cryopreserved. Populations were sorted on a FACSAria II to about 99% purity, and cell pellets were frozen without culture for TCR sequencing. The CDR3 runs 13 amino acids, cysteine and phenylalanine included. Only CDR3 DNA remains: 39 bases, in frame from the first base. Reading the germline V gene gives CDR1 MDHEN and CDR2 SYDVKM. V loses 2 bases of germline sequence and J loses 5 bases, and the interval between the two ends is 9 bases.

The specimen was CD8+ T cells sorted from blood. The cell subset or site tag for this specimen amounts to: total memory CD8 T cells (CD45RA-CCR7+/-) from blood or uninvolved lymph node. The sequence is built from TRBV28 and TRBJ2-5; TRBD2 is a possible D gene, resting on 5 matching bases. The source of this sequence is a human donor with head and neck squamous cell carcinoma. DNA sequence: TGTGCCAGCAGTTTAAGTTCGGGGGAGACCCAGTACTTC. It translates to CASSLSSGETQYF.